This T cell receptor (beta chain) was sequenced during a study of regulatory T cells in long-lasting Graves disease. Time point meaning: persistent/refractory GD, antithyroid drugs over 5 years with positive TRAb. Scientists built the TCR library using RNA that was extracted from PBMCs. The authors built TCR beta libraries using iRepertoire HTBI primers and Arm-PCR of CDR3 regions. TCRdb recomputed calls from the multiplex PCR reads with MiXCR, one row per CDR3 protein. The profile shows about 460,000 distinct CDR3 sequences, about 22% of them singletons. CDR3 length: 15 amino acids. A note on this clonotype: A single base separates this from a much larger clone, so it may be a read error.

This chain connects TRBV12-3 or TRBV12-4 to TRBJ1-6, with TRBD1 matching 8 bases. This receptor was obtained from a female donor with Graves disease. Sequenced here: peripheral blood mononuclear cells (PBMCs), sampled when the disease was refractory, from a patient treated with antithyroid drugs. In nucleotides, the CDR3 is TGTGCCAGCAGCCCGAACCGACAGGGGAGTTCACCCCCCCACTTT. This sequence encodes CASSPNRQGSSPPHF.